What follows is one T cell receptor beta chain and its context. The antigen is unknown. TCRdb reprocessed the RT-PCR reads via MiXCR and lists one record per CDR3 protein. The sample holds about 700,000 distinct CDR3 sequences, roughly 14% seen once. V was shortened by 3 bases and J by 6 bases, with 12 bases between the two germline ends. CDR1 DFQATT and CDR2 SNEGSKA come from the germline V gene (reference sequence). This CDR3 is built from 12 residues. The data derive from a study of response to subunit inactivated influenza vaccine. The study, taken as a whole, reports: New T cells are recruited in small numbers by each seasonal influenza vaccination, according to the authors' suggestion.

This TCR was sampled from a man in his forties or fifties who received an inactivated influenza vaccine. The chain uses TRBV20-1 and TRBJ2-7, with TRBD1 as a possible D gene (5 bases). The material was PBMCs from blood, obtained 14 to 15 days before vaccination. The CDR3 sequence: CSARGLVGEQYF. The CDR3, as DNA: TGCAGTGCTAGGGGGCTAGTAGGCGAGCAGTACTTC.